This T cell receptor (beta chain) was retrieved from a study of OX40 agonist ivuxolimab in advanced cancers. As for the study in general: A male proportion of over 75% was recorded, with mean age approximately 56 years and range roughly 23 to 79. Study-wide points: Expanded clones tended on average to be more numerous among CD8+ T cells than CD4+.

To note about this clone: Its matching antigen is unknown.

Patients were ruled out by autoimmune disease history or systemic immunosuppression. Samples of blood were obtained at baseline, on cycle 4 day 1, and on cycle 7 day 1. The V end was cut by 2 bases, the J end by 4 bases, with 13 bases between. Germline V gives CDR1 SGHTA, CDR2 FQGNSA. CDR3 length: 15 residues. This table comes from immunoSEQ multiplex PCR, and its TCRdb copy is limited to in-frame clones, with some not included. The sample includes 47,000 or so clones, 85% to 90% of them seen just once. This chain links TRBV7-2 with TRBJ2-3; a possible D gene is TRBD2 (6 bases). This TCR derives from an adult with an advanced solid tumor such as melanoma, head and neck, liver or kidney cancer. The sample was CD4+ or CD8+ T cells sorted from blood, taken in a trial of the OX40 agonist ivuxolimab. CDR3 in amino acids: CASSLIGAGSDTQYF. CDR3 in DNA: TGTGCCAGCAGCTTAATCGGGGCGGGGTCAGATACGCAGTATTTT.